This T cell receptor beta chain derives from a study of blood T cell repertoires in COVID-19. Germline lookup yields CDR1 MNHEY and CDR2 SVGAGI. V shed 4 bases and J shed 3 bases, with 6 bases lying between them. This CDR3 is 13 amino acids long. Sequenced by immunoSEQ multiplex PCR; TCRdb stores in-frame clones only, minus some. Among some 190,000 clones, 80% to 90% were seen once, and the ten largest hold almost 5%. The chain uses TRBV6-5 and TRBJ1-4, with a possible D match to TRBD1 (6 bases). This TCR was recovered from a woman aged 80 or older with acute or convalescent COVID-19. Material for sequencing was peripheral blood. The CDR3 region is CASSWTANEKLFF. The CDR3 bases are TGTGCCAGCAGTTGGACAGCTAATGAAAAACTGTTTTTT.